The 22 T cell receptor beta chains given below trace back to one sample, sequenced in a study of human T cells and chemical hapten exposure. Time point: patch test 1, 2 weeks after DPC sensitization. Described treatment: therapeutic diphenylcyclopropenone sensitization with weekly scalp DPC. One entry per CDR3 protein, called by TCRdb with MiXCR from the RACE reads. The repertoire consists of under 450,000 distinct CDR3 sequences, with roughly 5% occurring once and the leading ten covering under 3%. Sequencing was performed on whole blood, taken in connection with sensitization to the hapten diphenylcyclopropenone (DPC). These receptors were obtained from a woman aged 45-60 years with alopecia areata. Some clones in this sample may be carry-over from other donors' samples.

Ten or more counts support this clonotype. The chain has TRBV10-3 and TRBJ2-2, with a possible D match to TRBD1 (6 bases). V gave up 10 bases and J gave up 3 bases, with 18 bases separating them. CDR3 length: 15 amino acids. The V gene's germline CDR1 is ENHRY and CDR2 SYGVKD. The CDR3 here is CATRGGDVDTGELFF. The DNA of the CDR3 is TGTGCCACTAGAGGGGGAGACGTCGACACCGGGGAGCTGTTTTTT.

This clonotype was counted many times. V and J are TRBV6-2 or TRBV6-3 and TRBJ2-1; 7 nucleotides align to TRBD2. The CDR3 loop spans 13 amino acids. Unmatched junction bases numbered 7, after V lost 6 bases and J lost 8 bases. Looked up from germline, CDR1 is MNHEY and CDR2 is SVGEGT. Here the CDR3 reads CASSRLAVHEQFF. The DNA of the CDR3 is TGTGCCAGCAGCCGACTAGCAGTACATGAGCAGTTCTTC.

V and J are TRBV10-3 and TRBJ2-3, with D perhaps TRBD2 (6 bases). CDR3 length: 13 amino acids. Per the germline V gene, CDR1 is ENHRY and CDR2 is SYGVKD. V dropped 7 bases and J dropped 6 bases, with 14 bases sitting between them. CDR3 in DNA: TGTGCCATCAAAGGAGGGCCAGGGGATACGCAGTATTTT. Residues: CAIKGGPGDTQYF.

This clonotype was recorded a few times. This sequence joins TRBV20-1 and TRBJ1-4; D call uncertain. The CDR3 extends over 14 amino acids. Per the germline V gene, CDR1 is DFQATT and CDR2 is SNEGSKA (reference sequence). The V gene lost 3 bases and the J gene lost 1 base, with 9 bases spanning the gap. The CDR3 sequence is CSARQPGTNEKLFF. CDR3 coding DNA: TGCAGTGCTAGGCAGCCGGGAACTAATGAAAAACTGTTTTTT.

This rearrangement joins TRBV2 to TRBJ1-1, with 12 bases fitting TRBD1. Germline V gives CDR1 SNHLY, CDR2 FYNNEI. The V segment lost 2 bases and the J segment 9 bases; nucleotides outside the gene matches: 4. The CDR3 totals 14 residues. CDR3 protein: CASSERGQGAKAFF. The DNA of the CDR3 is TGTGCCAGCAGTGAAAGGGGACAGGGGGCGAAAGCTTTCTTT.

There are a few counts of this clonotype. The chain recombines TRBV20-1 with TRBJ2-3; D gene unclear. Trimming removed 5 bases at V and 3 bases at J, with 6 bases between. From germline, CDR1 is DFQATT and CDR2 SNEGSKA (reference sequence). There are 11 residues in the CDR3. The DNA for the CDR3 is TGCAGTGCTGCCTATACAGATACGCAGTATTTT. Its translation is CSAAYTDTQYF.

This clonotype was recorded many times. CDR3 bases: TGCGCCAGCAGCTTGGAGGTCGCTCAGGTGGATACGCAGTATTTT. Protein sequence: CASSLEVAQVDTQYF. This chain connects TRBV5-1 to TRBJ2-3; D uncertain. Per germline, CDR1 SGHRS and CDR2 YFSETQ. V was clipped by 0 bases and J by 6 bases, with 14 bases between them. The CDR3 covers 15 residues.

This clonotype was recorded many times. The V and J genes are TRBV4-1 and TRBJ2-1, with 7 bases identical to TRBD1. Germline trimming cut 4 bases from V and 4 bases from J; bases unmatched to any gene: 13. The CDR3 is made up of 17 amino acids. Per germline, CDR1 MGHRA and CDR2 YSYEKL. CDR3 loop: CASSRIGEGAGYNEQFF. As DNA, the CDR3 is TGCGCCAGCAGCCGTATAGGAGAGGGGGCCGGTTACAATGAGCAGTTCTTC.

This clonotype was seen repeatedly, ten times or more. This chain joins TRBV19 and TRBJ2-1; TRBD2 is a possible D gene (6 bases). The CDR3 totals 10 residues. Germline loops: CDR1 LNHDA, CDR2 SQIVND (reference sequence). The ends were cut back, 8 bases at V and 9 bases at J, with 8 bases in the middle. This chain's CDR3 is CASSGGEQFF. For the CDR3, the DNA is TGTGCCAGTTCCGGGGGTGAGCAGTTCTTC. Full variable domain (rest looked up from reference TRBV19 and TRBJ2-1): DGGITQSPKYLFRKEGQNVTLSCEQNLNHDAMYWYRQDPGQGLRLIYYSQIVNDFQKGDIAEGYSVSREKKESFPLTVTSAQKNPTAFYLCASSGGEQFFGPGTRLTVL.

The chain carries TRBV7-8 and TRBJ1-6, with no clear D. The length of the CDR3 is 15 residues. V was clipped by 5 bases and J by 10 bases, with 18 bases between them. The germline V gene has CDR1 SGHVS and CDR2 FQNEAQ. The CDR3 sequence is CASSPSLTLWSPLHF. CDR3 DNA: TGTGCCAGCAGCCCCAGTCTAACTTTATGGTCACCCCTCCACTTT. Together with reference TRBV7-8 and TRBJ1-6, the CDR3 gives the full variable domain: GAGVSQSPRYKVAKRGQDVALRCDPISGHVSLFWYQQALGQGPEFLTYFQNEAQLDKSGLPSDRFFAERPEGSVSTLKIQRTQQEDSAVYLCASSPSLTLWSPLHFGNGTRLTVT.

This clonotype occurred many times. V and J are TRBV14 and TRBJ2-2; D unresolved. CDR1 SGHDN and CDR2 FVKESK come from the germline V gene. The V gene lost 0 bases and the J gene lost 3 bases, with 11 bases spanning the gap. The CDR3 is made up of 16 amino acids. The CDR3 region has the DNA TGTGCCAGCAGCCAAGATCAGTTGGGTCACACCGGGGAGCTGTTTTTT. Translating it yields CASSQDQLGHTGELFF.

The sample holds a few counts of this clonotype. The genes are TRBV12-3 or TRBV12-4 and TRBJ2-5; TRBD2 matches at 8 bases. This CDR3 is 16 amino acids long. Unmatched junction bases numbered 12, after V lost 6 bases and J lost 3 bases. CDR3 in amino acids: CASSRLTTSDEETQYF. For the CDR3, the DNA is TGTGCCAGCAGCCGACTTACGACTAGCGATGAAGAGACCCAGTACTTC.

The table lists this clonotype with many counts. The gene calls are TRBV7-2 and TRBJ2-3; no clear D gene. This CDR3 is built from 16 residues. Germline V gene lookup returns CDR1 SGHTA and CDR2 FQGNSA. V lost 5 bases and J 7 bases, leaving 22 bases between the germline ends. CDR3 residues: CASSHLLAVKSHTQYF. The CDR3 DNA reads as TGTGCCAGCAGCCACCTATTGGCAGTGAAAAGTCATACGCAGTATTTT.

At least ten counts were recorded for this clonotype. The chain combines TRBV28 with TRBJ2-1; D perhaps matches TRBD2 (5 bases). CDR3 length: 14 residues. The germline V gene has CDR1 MDHEN and CDR2 SYDVKM. V shed 3 bases and J shed 0 bases, with 6 bases lying between them. The CDR3 reads CASSFGVSYNEQFF. As DNA, the CDR3 is TGTGCCAGCAGTTTCGGGGTCTCCTACAATGAGCAGTTCTTC.

This clonotype showed up many times. The chain uses TRBV5-1 and TRBJ2-3; 11 bases line up with TRBD2. This CDR3 has 17 amino acids. With V trimmed by 3 bases and J by 2 bases, 8 bases remained unmatched. The V gene's germline CDR1 is SGHRS and CDR2 YFSETQ. The DNA for the CDR3 is TGCGCCAGCAGCTATGGTACTAGCGGGGGATTCACAGATACGCAGTATTTT. Translated: CASSYGTSGGFTDTQYF.

This clonotype has at least ten counts. This rearrangement joins TRBV4-1 to TRBJ2-2; 8 bases agree with TRBD2. Losses at the gene ends were 8 bases for V and 5 bases for J; bases not matched to a gene: 10. Germline V gene sequence: CDR1 MGHRA, CDR2 YSYEKL. CDR3 length: 15 residues. The CDR3 region is CASGDGGARTGELFF. CDR3 sequence (DNA): TGCGCCAGCGGAGACGGGGGGGCCAGGACCGGGGAGCTGTTTTTT.

At least ten counts were recorded for this clonotype. The chain combines TRBV5-6 with TRBJ2-3; 9 nucleotides line up with TRBD2. Per the germline V gene, CDR1 is SGHDT and CDR2 is YYEEEE. The CDR3 runs 16 residues. Germline trimming cut 5 bases from V and 2 bases from J; bases unmatched to any gene: 9. CDR3 coding DNA: TGTGCCAGCAGATTTTCTAGCGGGATTCACACAGATACGCAGTATTTT. Protein product: CASRFSSGIHTDTQYF. The whole variable domain, remainder taken from reference TRBV5-6 and TRBJ2-3, is DAGVTQSPTHLIKTRGQQVTLRCSPKSGHDTVSWYQQALGQGPQFIFQYYEEEERQRGNFPDRFSGHQFPNYSSELNVNALLLGDSALYLCASRFSSGIHTDTQYFGPGTRLTVL.

V and J are TRBV6-2 or TRBV6-3 and TRBJ1-5; 9 nucleotides agree with TRBD1. The CDR3 loop spans 18 amino acids. V was clipped by 6 bases and J by 5 bases; unmatched bases: 17. Germline values: CDR1 MNHEY, CDR2 SVGEGT. The CDR3 here is CASSNDGTGKWGDQPQHF. The CDR3 nucleotides are TGTGCCAGCAGCAACGATGGGACAGGGAAGTGGGGGGATCAGCCCCAGCATTTT.

This clonotype came up many times. J is TRBJ1-1 and V is TRBV28; a weak D match, TRBD1 (6 bases). Germline V gene lookup returns CDR1 MDHEN and CDR2 SYDVKM. V was clipped by 2 bases and J by 1 base, with 14 bases between them. The CDR3 runs to 16 residues. The CDR3 coding sequence is TGTGCCAGCAGTTTAGGAGGGCGAGGGGGGAACACTGAAGCTTTCTTT. Protein product: CASSLGGRGGNTEAFF.

This clonotype was detected ten times or more. The chain recombines TRBV29-1 with TRBJ2-1; TRBD2 matches at 12 bases. Trimming cost V 6 bases and J 4 bases; bases outside gene matches: 7. The CDR3 sequence is 15 residues long. Germline V CDR1 and CDR2: SQVTM, ANQGSEA. CDR3 coding DNA: TGCAGCGTGAGACTAGCGGGGGTAGGGTACAATGAGCAGTTCTTC. Protein product: CSVRLAGVGYNEQFF.

At least ten counts were recorded for this clonotype. The genes are TRBV6-2 or TRBV6-3 and TRBJ1-6; no reliable D call. The germline V gene encodes CDR1 MNHEY and CDR2 SVGEGT. The CDR3 extends over 11 amino acids. V lost 9 bases and J 8 bases, leaving 8 bases between the germline ends. CDR3 region: CASSADSPLHF. CDR3 in DNA: TGTGCCAGTTCCGCAGATTCACCCCTCCACTTT.

This clonotype was detected only a few times. The chain combines TRBV6-6 with TRBJ1-5, with D uncertain. Germline CDR1 is MNHNY and CDR2 is SVGAGI (reference sequence). This CDR3 comprises 13 residues. With 1 base removed from V and 4 bases from J, the gap between germline ends came to 5 bases. CDR3 amino acids: CASSYYQNQPQHF. In DNA, the CDR3 is TGTGCCAGCAGTTACTATCAGAATCAGCCCCAGCATTTT.